What follows is one T cell receptor beta chain and its context. This entry is derived from a study of blood T cell repertoires in COVID-19. Study at large: The samples span acute and convalescent COVID-19 from the United States, Italy and Spain. From T cells, B-cell-depleted T cells, or PBMCs came the material, which was cDNA or gDNA.

Source study methods: Estimation of nucleated cell counts relied on the amplification of reference gene primers. Data came from immunoSEQ multiplex PCR; TCRdb stores just in-frame clones and leaves some out. Clone size and the V and J calls come from that table; the DNA yielded D and trimming. The sample holds around 190,000 clones, around 85% seen once. This CDR3 spans 14 amino acids. The V and J ends lost 4 bases and 6 bases, in that order; junction bases with no gene match: 4. Looked up from germline, CDR1 is ENHRY and CDR2 is SYGVKD. The V gene is TRBV10-3, the J gene TRBJ2-2; 8 positions match TRBD1. The specimen sequenced was peripheral blood. The source is a woman between 45 and 60 years old with acute or convalescent COVID-19. The CDR3 DNA reads TGTGCCATCAGTGCTGGACAGGGTGCCGGGGAGCTGTTTTTT. Residues: CAISAGQGAGELFF.